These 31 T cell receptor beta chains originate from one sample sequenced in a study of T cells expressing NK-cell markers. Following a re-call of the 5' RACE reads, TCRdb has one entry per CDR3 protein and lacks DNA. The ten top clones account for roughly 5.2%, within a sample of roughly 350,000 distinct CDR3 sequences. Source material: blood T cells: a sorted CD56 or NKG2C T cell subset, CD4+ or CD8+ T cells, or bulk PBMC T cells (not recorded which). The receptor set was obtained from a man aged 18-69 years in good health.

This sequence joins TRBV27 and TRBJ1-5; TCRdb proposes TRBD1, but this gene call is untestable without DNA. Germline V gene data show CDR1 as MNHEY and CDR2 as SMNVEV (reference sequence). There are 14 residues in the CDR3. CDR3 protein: CASRDTGLGQPQHF.

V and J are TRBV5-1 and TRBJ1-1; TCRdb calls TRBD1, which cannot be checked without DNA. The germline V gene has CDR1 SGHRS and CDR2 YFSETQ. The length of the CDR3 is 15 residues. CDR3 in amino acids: CASSPLEARNTEAFF.

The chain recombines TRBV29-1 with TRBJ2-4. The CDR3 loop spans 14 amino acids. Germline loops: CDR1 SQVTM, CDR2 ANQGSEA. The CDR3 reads CSVLSVGTKNIQYF.

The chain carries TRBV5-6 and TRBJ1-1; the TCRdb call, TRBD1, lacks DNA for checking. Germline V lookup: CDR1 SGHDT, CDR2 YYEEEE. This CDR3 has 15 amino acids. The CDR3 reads CASSLELGANTEAFF.

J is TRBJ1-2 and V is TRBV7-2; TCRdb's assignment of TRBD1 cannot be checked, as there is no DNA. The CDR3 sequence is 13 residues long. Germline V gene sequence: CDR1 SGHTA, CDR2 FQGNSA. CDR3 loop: CASSEGTWGGYTF.

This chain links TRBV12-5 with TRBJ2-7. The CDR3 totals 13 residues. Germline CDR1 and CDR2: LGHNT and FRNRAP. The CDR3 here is CASGLALSYEQYF.

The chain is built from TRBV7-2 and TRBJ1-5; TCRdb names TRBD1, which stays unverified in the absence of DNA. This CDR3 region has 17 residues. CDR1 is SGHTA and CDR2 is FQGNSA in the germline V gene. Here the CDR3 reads CASSVVLGALGNQPQHF.

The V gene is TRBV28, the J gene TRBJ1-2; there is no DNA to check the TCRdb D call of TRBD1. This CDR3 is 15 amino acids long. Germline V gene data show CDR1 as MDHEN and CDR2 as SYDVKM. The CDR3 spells CASSSPRGNVYGYTF.

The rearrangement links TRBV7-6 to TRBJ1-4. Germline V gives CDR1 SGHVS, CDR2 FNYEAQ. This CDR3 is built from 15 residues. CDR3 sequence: CASSGQPGRSEKLFF.

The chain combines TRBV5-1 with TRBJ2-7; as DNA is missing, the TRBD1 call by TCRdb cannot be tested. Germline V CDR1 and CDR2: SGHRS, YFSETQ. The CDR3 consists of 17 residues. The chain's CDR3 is CASSFGKGPGASYEQYF.

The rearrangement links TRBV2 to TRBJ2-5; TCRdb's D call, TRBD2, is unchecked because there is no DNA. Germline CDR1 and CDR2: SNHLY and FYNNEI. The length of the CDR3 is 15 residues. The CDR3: CASGKTSGGDRTQYF.

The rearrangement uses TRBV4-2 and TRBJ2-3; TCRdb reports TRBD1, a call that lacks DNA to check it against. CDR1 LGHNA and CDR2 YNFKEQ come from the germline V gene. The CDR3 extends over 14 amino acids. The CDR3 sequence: CASSPRPDTDTQYF.

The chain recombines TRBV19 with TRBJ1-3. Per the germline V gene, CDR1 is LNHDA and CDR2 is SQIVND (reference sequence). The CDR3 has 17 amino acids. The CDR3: CASSINPRPVSGNTIYF.

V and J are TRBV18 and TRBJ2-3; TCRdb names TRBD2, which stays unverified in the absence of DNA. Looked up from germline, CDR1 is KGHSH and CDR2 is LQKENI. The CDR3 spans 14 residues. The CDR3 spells CASSPTSGGNTQYF.

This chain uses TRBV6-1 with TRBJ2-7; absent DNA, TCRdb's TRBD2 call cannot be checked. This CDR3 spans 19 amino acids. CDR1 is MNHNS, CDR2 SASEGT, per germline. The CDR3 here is CASSPAIRRAGGTKYEQYF.

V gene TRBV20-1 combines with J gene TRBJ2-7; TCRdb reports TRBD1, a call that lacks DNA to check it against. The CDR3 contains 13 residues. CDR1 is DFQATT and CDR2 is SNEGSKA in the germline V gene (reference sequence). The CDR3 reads CSAPRTGGDEQYF.

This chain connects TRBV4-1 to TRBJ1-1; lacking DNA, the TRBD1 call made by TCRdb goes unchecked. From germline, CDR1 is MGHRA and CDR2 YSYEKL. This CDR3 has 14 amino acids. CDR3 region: CASGSGSSNTEAFF.

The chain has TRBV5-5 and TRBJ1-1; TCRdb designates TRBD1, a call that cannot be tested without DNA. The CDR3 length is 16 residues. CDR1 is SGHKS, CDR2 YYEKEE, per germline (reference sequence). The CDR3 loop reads CASSPRQFPSNTEAFF.

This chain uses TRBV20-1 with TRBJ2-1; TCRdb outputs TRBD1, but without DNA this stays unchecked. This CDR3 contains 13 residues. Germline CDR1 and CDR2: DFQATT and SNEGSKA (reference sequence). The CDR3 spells CSTGTSSYNEQFF.

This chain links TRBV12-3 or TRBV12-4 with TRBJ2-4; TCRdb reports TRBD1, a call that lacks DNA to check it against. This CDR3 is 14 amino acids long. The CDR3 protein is CASSLPRAGSIQYF.

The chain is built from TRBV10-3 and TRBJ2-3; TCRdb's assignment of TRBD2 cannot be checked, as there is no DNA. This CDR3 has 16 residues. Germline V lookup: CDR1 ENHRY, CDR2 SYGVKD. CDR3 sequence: CAISESLGGATDTQYF.

CDR3 protein: CAGWEGAKATEAFF. The chain carries TRBV30 and TRBJ1-1; the TCRdb call, TRBD1, lacks DNA for checking. CDR3 length: 14 residues. Germline lookup yields CDR1 GTSNPN and CDR2 SVGIG (reference sequence).

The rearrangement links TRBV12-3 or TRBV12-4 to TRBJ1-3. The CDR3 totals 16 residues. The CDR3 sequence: CASLQEAGSSGNTIYF.

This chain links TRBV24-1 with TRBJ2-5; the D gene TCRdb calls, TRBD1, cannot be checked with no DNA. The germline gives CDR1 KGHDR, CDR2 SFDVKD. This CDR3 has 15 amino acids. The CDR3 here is CATSPGGTGQETQYF.

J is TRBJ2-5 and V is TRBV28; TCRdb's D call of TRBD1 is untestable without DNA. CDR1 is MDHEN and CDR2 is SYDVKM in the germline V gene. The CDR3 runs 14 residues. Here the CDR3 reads CASSPGGQQETQYF.

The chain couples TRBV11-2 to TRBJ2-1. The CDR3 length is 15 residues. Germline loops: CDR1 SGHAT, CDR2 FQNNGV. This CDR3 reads CASSVSGAAYNEQFF.

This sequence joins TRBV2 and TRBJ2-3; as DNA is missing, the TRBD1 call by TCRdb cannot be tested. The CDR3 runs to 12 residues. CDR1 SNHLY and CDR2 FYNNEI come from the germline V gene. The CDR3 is CVSGQGTDTQYF.

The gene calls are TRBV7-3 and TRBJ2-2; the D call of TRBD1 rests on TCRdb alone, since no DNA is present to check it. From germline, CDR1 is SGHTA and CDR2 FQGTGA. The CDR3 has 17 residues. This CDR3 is CASSLTAVGTSSGELFF.

This CDR3 is CASSLGRGSTQQFF. This chain links TRBV5-1 with TRBJ2-1; the TCRdb D gene call, TRBD2, has no DNA to confirm it. The CDR3 is made up of 14 amino acids. The germline gives CDR1 SGHRS, CDR2 YFSETQ.

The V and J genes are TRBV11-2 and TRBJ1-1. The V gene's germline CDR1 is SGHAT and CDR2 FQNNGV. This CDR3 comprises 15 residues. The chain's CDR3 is CASSLDFGLNTEAFF.

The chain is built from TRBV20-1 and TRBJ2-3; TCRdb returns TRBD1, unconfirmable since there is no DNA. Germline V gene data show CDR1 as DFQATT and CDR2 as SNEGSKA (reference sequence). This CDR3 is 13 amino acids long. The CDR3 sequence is CSASFGGGTTQYF.